A single sample is the source of the 26 T cell receptor beta chains below, sequenced in a study of identical twins. In TCRdb, the 5' RACE reads were re-called with MiXCR into one record per CDR3 protein. The sample lists 100,000 or so distinct CDR3 sequences, under 6.5% occurring once. The source material was memory T cells sorted from blood. The source of these receptors is a woman aged 50 to 65 in good health.

This clonotype was counted many times. The V call is TRBV13, the J call TRBJ2-1; tentatively, D is TRBD1 or TRBD2 (5 bases each). Between the trimmed V and J ends, which lost 3 bases and 7 bases, there was a span of 13 bases. The CDR3 covers 14 residues. Per the germline V gene, CDR1 is PRHDT and CDR2 is FYEKMQ (reference sequence). DNA for the CDR3: TGTGCCAGCAGCTTGGGGGAAGTCCTTAATGAGCAGTTCTTC. Translation: CASSLGEVLNEQFF.

This clonotype was recorded many times. The chain employs TRBV2 and TRBJ2-3, with 9 bases identical to TRBD2. Germline V gene lookup returns CDR1 SNHLY and CDR2 FYNNEI. The CDR3 sequence is 14 residues long. V lost 4 bases to trimming and J lost 3 bases; unmatched junction nucleotides: 2. The CDR3 sequence: CASSGLAETDTQYF. The DNA for the CDR3 is TGTGCCAGCAGTGGACTAGCGGAAACAGATACGCAGTATTTT.

This clonotype was observed many times. V usage is TRBV28 and J usage is TRBJ1-5, with 7 nucleotides matching TRBD1. The CDR3 contains 15 residues. The germline V gene encodes CDR1 MDHEN and CDR2 SYDVKM. V dropped 8 bases and J dropped 0; count of bases not matched to a gene: 7. The CDR3 sequence is CASWTGRHSNQPQHF. CDR3 DNA: TGTGCCAGCTGGACAGGCCGTCATAGCAATCAGCCCCAGCATTTT.

This clonotype has only a few counts. The gene calls are TRBV2 and TRBJ2-1; D is uncertain. Germline V gene sequence: CDR1 SNHLY, CDR2 FYNNEI. Trimming stripped 6 bases from V and 2 bases from J, with 8 bases between. CDR3 length equals 13 residues. CDR3 nucleotides: TGTGCCAGCAGGAAGGATGCCTACAATGAGCAGTTCTTC. Its protein product is CASRKDAYNEQFF.

The chain uses TRBV6-5 and TRBJ2-1; TRBD1 agrees at 8 bases. CDR1 is MNHEY and CDR2 is SVGAGI in the germline V gene. The CDR3 runs 14 residues. The V and J ends lost 7 bases and 9 bases, in that order; junction bases with no gene match: 11. CDR3 nucleotide sequence: TGTGCCAGCACCCCCCAGGGGGCCCTCAGTGAGCAGTTCTTC. Translating it yields CASTPQGALSEQFF.

This clonotype showed up just a few times. The J gene is TRBJ2-3, the V gene TRBV5-4; 8 bases line up with TRBD2. The CDR3 contains 15 residues. Germline CDR1 is SGHNT and CDR2 is YYREEE (reference sequence). The V gene end was trimmed by 1 base and the J gene end by 1 base; junction bases not matched to a gene: 2. The DNA for the CDR3 is TGTGCCAGCAGCTTGTATAGCGGGGGCACAGATACGCAGTATTTT. It translates to CASSLYSGGTDTQYF.

The chain joins TRBV20-1 to TRBJ2-5, with TRBD2 identical over 10 bases. The J segment lost 6 bases and the V segment lost 3 bases, leaving 7 bases of the junction unmatched. Germline CDR1 and CDR2: DFQATT and SNEGSKA (reference sequence). The CDR3 has 14 amino acids. This chain's CDR3 is CSASVAGGRKTQYF. CDR3 sequence (DNA): TGCAGTGCTAGCGTAGCGGGAGGCAGGAAGACCCAGTACTTC.

This clonotype was picked up a small number of times. V and J are TRBV19 and TRBJ1-5, with a possible D match to TRBD1 (5 bases). Looked up from germline, CDR1 is LNHDA and CDR2 is SQIVND (reference sequence). CDR3 length: 15 amino acids. With 7 bases removed from V and 4 bases from J, the gap between germline ends came to 17 bases. The CDR3 here is CASTTGGGHNQPQHF. CDR3 DNA sequence: TGTGCCAGTACCACGGGCGGGGGTCATAATCAGCCCCAGCATTTT.

Many counts were recorded for this clonotype. CDR3 in DNA: TGTGCCACCCTATTCGTTTCGGGGAGGGACACTGAAGCTTTCTTT. Its translation: CATLFVSGRDTEAFF. V gene TRBV10-3 combines with J gene TRBJ1-1; D is undetermined. Germline assignment: CDR1 ENHRY and CDR2 SYGVKD. The CDR3 extends over 15 amino acids. V was pared by 10 bases and J by 3 bases, with 21 bases between.

At least ten counts were recorded for this clonotype. The V and J genes are TRBV4-1 and TRBJ1-2; 7 positions agree with TRBD1. Looked up from germline, CDR1 is MGHRA and CDR2 is YSYEKL. CDR3 size: 14 residues. J was trimmed by 6 bases and V by 5 bases; bases with no gene match: 9. Written as DNA, the CDR3 is TGCGCCAGCAGCTGGGCAGGGGGATCGGATGGCTACACCTTC. It encodes CASSWAGGSDGYTF.

There are many counts of this clonotype. The genes are TRBV6-5 and TRBJ1-1; 7 bases are shared with TRBD1. Germline V CDR1 and CDR2: MNHEY, SVGAGI. V dropped 2 bases and J dropped 3; count of bases not matched to a gene: 9. The CDR3 contains 16 residues. For the CDR3, the DNA is TGTGCCAGCAGTTACGGGCGGAGGGGGCGTGACACTGAAGCTTTCTTT. Its protein is CASSYGRRGRDTEAFF.

This sequence joins TRBV11-3 and TRBJ1-2; D may be TRBD1 (5 bases). Trimming shortened V by 4 bases and J by 8 bases, and 11 bases separated the two germline ends. The CDR3 runs to 12 residues. Germline V gene lookup returns CDR1 SGHNT and CDR2 YENEEA. The DNA of the CDR3 is TGTGCCAGCAGCTCGCCCCAGGGAGGCTACACCTTC. Protein product: CASSSPQGGYTF.

Ten or more counts support this clonotype. The chain links TRBV19 to TRBJ1-4; D is perhaps TRBD1 (6 bases). Germline CDR1 LNHDA, CDR2 SQIVND (reference sequence). The CDR3 has 15 residues. V dropped 5 bases and J dropped 0 bases, with 10 bases sitting between them. CDR3 coding DNA: TGTGCCAGTAGTTTCGGACAGACAACTAATGAAAAACTGTTTTTT. It translates to CASSFGQTTNEKLFF.

There are many counts of this clonotype. V usage is TRBV29-1 and J usage is TRBJ2-3; tentatively, D is TRBD1 (6 bases). This CDR3 is built from 12 residues. The germline V gene has CDR1 SQVTM and CDR2 ANQGSEA. Trimming left V 6 bases short and J 4 bases short, with 11 bases between. The CDR3 coding sequence is TGCAGCGTGGAAACAGGGCCAGATACGCAGTATTTT. Its translation is CSVETGPDTQYF.

The chain couples TRBV6-2 or TRBV6-3 to TRBJ2-7; TRBD2 matches 8 bases. CDR3 length: 14 amino acids. CDR1 and CDR2 from the germline V gene are MNHEY and SVGEGT. V was pared by 8 bases and J by 5 bases, with 11 bases of the junction left unmatched. CDR3 protein: CASRGSGGRDEQYV. In nucleotides, the CDR3 is TGTGCCAGCCGCGGCTCGGGGGGGAGAGACGAGCAGTACGTC.

This clonotype was observed many times. The V call is TRBV7-2, the J call TRBJ2-1; 9 nucleotides match TRBD1. Germline values: CDR1 SGHTA, CDR2 FQGNSA. The V segment lost 5 bases and the J segment 5 bases; nucleotides outside the gene matches: 13. There are 17 residues in the CDR3. CDR3 nucleotides: TGTGCCAGCAGCACCCCTCACAGGGGGCAGGCAAACAATGAGCAGTTCTTC. It yields the protein CASSTPHRGQANNEQFF.

This clonotype was recorded at least ten times. The V and J genes are TRBV28 and TRBJ1-2; D gene ambiguous. CDR1 MDHEN and CDR2 SYDVKM come from the germline V gene. The CDR3 loop spans 12 amino acids. Trimming took off 6 bases at V and 8 bases at J, with 13 bases between the two ends. The CDR3 nucleotides read TGTGCCAGCAGGGACTCAAGTCGGGGCTACACCTTC. This gives the protein CASRDSSRGYTF.

The sample holds many counts of this clonotype. The V call is TRBV5-1, the J call TRBJ2-5, with D perhaps TRBD1 (5 bases). CDR1 SGHRS and CDR2 YFSETQ come from the germline V gene. Trimming removed 0 bases at V and 5 bases at J, with 5 bases between. The CDR3 loop spans 12 amino acids. The CDR3 DNA sequence: TGCGCCAGCAGCTTGGAGGGGGAGACCCAGTACTTC. It encodes CASSLEGETQYF.

In DNA, the CDR3 is TGCGCCAGCAGCTTGGGGACTATAAAAGCGACTCAAGAGACCCAGTACTTC. Amino acids: CASSLGTIKATQETQYF. The chain couples TRBV5-1 to TRBJ2-5; tentatively, D is TRBD2 (6 bases). Trimming took 0 bases from V and 2 from J, leaving 17 bases between them. The CDR3 extends over 17 amino acids. Germline V gene lookup returns CDR1 SGHRS and CDR2 YFSETQ.

This clonotype was counted only a few times. The V call is TRBV5-1, the J call TRBJ2-3; D is unresolved. The V end lost 4 bases, the J end lost 2 bases, and 5 bases lay between the germline ends. The CDR3 loop spans 12 amino acids. The germline CDR1 and CDR2 sequences are SGHRS and YFSETQ. The CDR3 DNA is TGCGCCAGCAGCACCCCCACAGATACGCAGTATTTT. As protein: CASSTPTDTQYF.

This chain's CDR3 is CSATPRLAGGTDTQYF. CDR3 nucleotides: TGCAGTGCTACCCCGAGACTAGCGGGAGGCACAGATACGCAGTATTTT. The chain has TRBV20-1 and TRBJ2-3, with 12 positions matching TRBD2. The CDR3 has 16 amino acids. Per the germline V gene, CDR1 is DFQATT and CDR2 is SNEGSKA (reference sequence). V gave up 4 bases and J gave up 1 base; unmatched junction bases: 6.

This clonotype has a count of ten or more. The rearrangement uses TRBV20-1 and TRBJ2-2; 7 bases are a match to TRBD1. The junction had 9 bases not matched to a gene; V was cut back by 0 bases and J by 5 bases. This CDR3 has 16 residues. Germline CDR1 DFQATT, CDR2 SNEGSKA (reference sequence). The DNA for the CDR3 is TGCAGTGCTAGAGACCCGACAGGGACGGCAACCGGGGAGCTGTTTTTT. Protein product: CSARDPTGTATGELFF.

In its sample, this clonotype was seen many times. The chain employs TRBV2 and TRBJ2-3; weak D call: TRBD2 (6 bases). Trimming took 6 bases from V and 1 from J, leaving 17 bases between them. The CDR3 length is 16 residues. Germline values: CDR1 SNHLY, CDR2 FYNNEI. CDR3 nucleotide sequence: TGTGCCAGCAGCGACGGGGGTCCGGATGGCACAGATACGCAGTATTTT. This sequence encodes CASSDGGPDGTDTQYF. The full variable domain, with the rest looked up from reference TRBV2 and TRBJ2-3, is EPEVTQTPSHQVTQMGQEVILRCVPISNHLYFYWYRQILGQKVEFLVSFYNNEISEKSEIFDDQFSVERPDGSNFTLKIRSTKLEDSAMYFCASSDGGPDGTDTQYFGPGTRLTVL.

This clonotype was found many times. This chain connects TRBV5-1 to TRBJ2-3, with 7 bases matching TRBD1. This CDR3 comprises 17 residues. Trimming removed 0 bases from V and 0 bases from J; junction bases left unmatched: 7. The V gene's germline CDR1 is SGHRS and CDR2 YFSETQ. The CDR3: CASSLAARTGSTDTQYF. Written as DNA, the CDR3 is TGCGCCAGCAGCTTGGCCGCGAGGACAGGAAGCACAGATACGCAGTATTTT.

This clonotype was recorded many times. The CDR3 nucleotides read TGTGCCAGCAGCCATGGACTAGCGGGAGGGGGCTTGGATACGCAGTATTTT. Its protein is CASSHGLAGGGLDTQYF. The rearrangement links TRBV7-9 to TRBJ2-3, with 15 bases that match TRBD2. This CDR3 has 17 amino acids. In germline, CDR1 is SEHNR, CDR2 FQNEAQ (reference sequence). Trimming cost V 5 bases and J 6 bases; bases outside gene matches: 9.

This clonotype was detected many times. V is TRBV7-8 and J is TRBJ1-1, with D unresolved. Germline CDR1 and CDR2: SGHVS and FQNEAQ. With 4 bases removed from V and 1 base from J, the gap between germline ends came to 10 bases. The CDR3 loop spans 14 amino acids. The CDR3 protein is CASSYDGSNTEAFF. The CDR3 DNA sequence: TGTGCCAGCAGCTACGACGGGTCGAACACTGAAGCTTTCTTT.